This T cell receptor beta chain was profiled in a study of cytomegalovirus exposure and HLA in healthy donors. Turning to the study itself: The study placed around 80% of its approximately 400 genotyped donors in the Caucasian-associated ancestry cluster. Study conclusions and caveats: HLA restriction was apparent for most CMV-associated TCR beta chains in a later analysis. Cytomegalovirus association was assigned to about 150 TCR beta chains.

V lost 5 bases to trimming and J lost 2 bases, with 13 bases between them. The CDR3 is made up of 16 amino acids. Looked up from germline, CDR1 is SGHTA and CDR2 is FQGNSA. Details on this clone: Antigen: not known.

60 Vbeta and 13 Jbeta primers were used in PCR. Original processing methods: In a later analysis, of 70 million to 85 million unique beta chains, roughly 10 million appeared in at least two donors. Repertoires were generated with immunoSEQ multiplex PCR, while TCRdb's copy carries only in-frame clones and drops some. The V and J calls and clone size come from that table; D and trimming were worked out from the DNA. The sample yields over 85,000 clones, 70% to 90% seen once. The rearrangement links TRBV7-2 to TRBJ1-6; D is possibly TRBD1 (6 bases). The material sequenced was PBMCs. This receptor was obtained from a man aged 35 to 55 in good health and CMV-seronegative. The DNA for the CDR3 is TGTGCCAGCAGCCGTCCTCGGGACACCTATAATTCACCCCTCCACTTT. This gives the protein CASSRPRDTYNSPLHF.